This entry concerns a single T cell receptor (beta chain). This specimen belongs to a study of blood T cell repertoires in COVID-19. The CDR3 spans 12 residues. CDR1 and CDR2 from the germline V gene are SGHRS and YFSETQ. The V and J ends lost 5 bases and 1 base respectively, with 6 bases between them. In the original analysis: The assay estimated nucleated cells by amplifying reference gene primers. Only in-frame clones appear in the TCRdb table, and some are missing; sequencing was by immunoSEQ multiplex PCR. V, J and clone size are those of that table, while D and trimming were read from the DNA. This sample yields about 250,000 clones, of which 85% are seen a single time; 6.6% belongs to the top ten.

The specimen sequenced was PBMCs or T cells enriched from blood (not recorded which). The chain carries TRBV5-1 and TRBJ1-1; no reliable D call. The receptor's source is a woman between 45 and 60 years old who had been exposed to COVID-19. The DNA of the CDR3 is TGCGCCAGCAGTATATCGAACACTGAAGCTTTCTTT. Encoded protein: CASSISNTEAFF.